Presented here are 8 T cell receptor beta chains from one specimen sequenced in a study of vaccination and CD4 T cells after COVID-19. Their target antigens are unknown. The Oncomine TCR Beta short-read assay was applied to DNA of cultured CD4+ T cells. MiXCR was run by TCRdb on the PCR reads, yielding one entry per CDR3 protein. The sample contains about 9,200 distinct CDR3 sequences, 60% of which appear only once. Treatment noted: roughly nine-day PBMC culture with coronavirus spike peptide pools or control peptides (ViraFEST assay). Source: cultured CD4+ T cells from blood, taken after SARS-CoV-2 vaccination. The receptors were gathered from a human donor with COVID-19.

V usage is TRBV7-2 and J usage is TRBJ2-7, with D possibly called TRBD1 or TRBD2 (5 bases each). Germline V gene sequence: CDR1 SGHTA, CDR2 FQGNSA. The length of the CDR3 is 13 residues. V was trimmed by 4 bases and J by 12 bases, leaving 19 bases between them. The CDR3 DNA reads TGTGCCAGCAGCTCCCTAAGGGGAGCCGGGTGGTACTTC. It translates to CASSSLRGAGWYF.

V usage is TRBV29-1 and J usage is TRBJ2-2, with D possibly being TRBD1 (5 bases). The V end was cut by 4 bases, the J end by 2 bases, with 11 bases between. Looked up from germline, CDR1 is SQVTM and CDR2 is ANQGSEA. The CDR3 totals 14 residues. In DNA form, the CDR3 reads TGCAGCGTTGGTCCAGGGTATAACACCGGGGAGCTGTTTTTT. Protein product: CSVGPGYNTGELFF.

This clonotype was counted a few times. The J gene is TRBJ1-5, the V gene TRBV15, with D possibly matching TRBD1 (5 bases). The V gene's germline CDR1 is LNHNV and CDR2 YYDKDF (reference sequence). Trimming cost V 4 bases and J 3 bases, with 10 bases left between them. This CDR3 is 14 amino acids long. The CDR3 DNA follows: TGTGCCACCAGCACAACAGGTAACAATCAGCCCCAGCATTTT. Translation gives CATSTTGNNQPQHF.

The J gene is TRBJ1-1, the V gene TRBV20-1, with D perhaps TRBD1 (5 bases). CDR1 and CDR2 (germline): DFQATT, SNEGSKA (reference sequence). The CDR3 totals 14 residues. V was trimmed by 5 bases and J by 1 base, leaving 14 bases between them. CDR3: CSAAPGTGNTEAFF. CDR3 in DNA: TGCAGTGCTGCCCCCGGGACCGGGAACACTGAAGCTTTCTTT.

The chain employs TRBV11-2 and TRBJ2-3; 8 bases line up with TRBD2. This CDR3 has 16 amino acids. Looked up from germline, CDR1 is SGHAT and CDR2 is FQNNGV. V trimming: 5 bases; J trimming: 4 bases; junction bases outside the gene matches: 11. CDR3 in amino acids: CASSPSPGGRADTQYF. The CDR3 DNA sequence: TGTGCCAGCAGCCCTTCCCCGGGGGGGCGAGCAGATACGCAGTATTTT.

This chain joins TRBV25-1 and TRBJ1-2; 8 bases are a match to TRBD1. Germline CDR1 MGHDK, CDR2 SYGVNS. The CDR3 runs to 16 residues. J was trimmed by 5 bases and V by 4 bases; bases with no gene match: 12. The CDR3 DNA follows: TGTGCCAGCAGTGGCGGACAGGGCAGAGGGGGTTATGGCTACACCTTC. This sequence encodes CASSGGQGRGGYGYTF.

As concerns this clonotype: Relative to the germline gene, one junction end is altered; a read error may explain this. CDR3 nucleotides: TGCAGTGCTAGAGATGAAGTGGATTATTGGGGGCCCTACAAAGATATGCAGTATTTT. Translation: CSARDEVDYWGPYKDMQYF. The chain joins TRBV20-1 to TRBJ2-3, with a tentative D call TRBD1 (6 bases). CDR1 is DFQATT and CDR2 is SNEGSKA in the germline V gene (reference sequence). The CDR3 loop spans 19 amino acids.

The chain recombines TRBV7-9 with TRBJ1-2; no clear D. The ends were cut back, 11 bases at V and 2 bases at J, with 15 bases in the middle. Per the germline V gene, CDR1 is SEHNR and CDR2 is FQNEAQ (reference sequence). This CDR3 comprises 13 residues. CDR3 loop: CAVHESVNYGYTF. CDR3 in DNA: TGTGCCGTTCACGAGTCGGTAAACTATGGCTACACCTTC.